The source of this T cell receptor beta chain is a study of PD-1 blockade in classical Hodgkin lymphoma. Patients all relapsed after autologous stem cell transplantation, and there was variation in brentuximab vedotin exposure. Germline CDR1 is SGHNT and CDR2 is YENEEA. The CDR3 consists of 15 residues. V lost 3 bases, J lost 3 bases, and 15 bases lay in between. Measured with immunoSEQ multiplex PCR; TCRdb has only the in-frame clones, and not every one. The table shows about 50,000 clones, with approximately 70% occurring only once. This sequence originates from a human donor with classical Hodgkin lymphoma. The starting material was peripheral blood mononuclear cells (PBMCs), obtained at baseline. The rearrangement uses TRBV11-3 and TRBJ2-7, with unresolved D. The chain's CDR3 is CASSFDSGSVYEQYF. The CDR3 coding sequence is TGTGCCAGCAGCTTCGATTCAGGATCTGTCTACGAGCAGTACTTC.